This paragraph reports one T cell receptor beta chain. This clonotype was counted ten times or more. There is no known antigen for this receptor. Base qualities were left out, and no much larger clone turns up one base away. This record belongs to a study of early T cells in non-severe SARS-CoV-2 infection (dated by TCRdb to about 2021). Broadly, across the study: Because TCR sequencing relied on bulk RNA taken from unsorted whole blood, pairing of alpha and beta chains was not possible. The investigation overall reported the following: VDJdb matching was skewed toward anti-spike CD8 responses, so virus-specific expansions were likely underestimated and private and CD4 specificities were missed.

The study was a case-control design nested within a healthcare worker cohort in London, UK, with weekly nasopharyngeal swab PCR tests and blood sampling. Between 23 and 31 March 2020, the week of the UK lockdown, healthcare workers were enrolled and then followed up weekly for as long as 16 weeks. From the germline V gene (reference sequence), CDR1 is MNHEY and CDR2 is SMNVEV. Clipping removes 5 bases from V and 7 bases from J, with 7 as the unmatched junction base count. Its CDR3 holds 13 amino acids, cysteine through phenylalanine. This entry keeps only the CDR3 DNA: 39 bases, framed from base 1. Libraries were built with 5' RACE. The sample was run on a NextSeq 500. The TCR library protocol attached unique molecular identifiers to individual cDNA molecules to correct for sequencing error and PCR bias. Sequencing covered both TCR alpha and beta chains, and within each sample the abundances of alpha and beta sequences were tightly co-correlated. For the original study's pipeline: Decombinator V4 was used to annotate the V gene, J gene and CDR3 of the TCR sequences. TCRs were defined as expanded if a significant change between any two time points was detected under a Poisson model with p below 0.0001. TCR abundances were normalised to the total number of TCRs sequenced per sample and expressed as counts per million. MAIT TCRs were defined by TRAV1-2 paired with TRAJ12, TRAJ20 or TRAJ33, and iNKT TCRs by TRAV10 paired with TRAJ18. VDJdb, accessed 1 November 2021, was searched for CMV, EBV and SARS-CoV-2 annotated TCRs, with TCRs annotated for multiple antigens excluded. The raw public data were reprocessed by TCRdb itself: fastp quality trimming at Q25, MiXCR clonotype calling, in-frame beta chains only. When rows share a CDR3 protein, they turn into one entry using the most common DNA and genes. TCRdb, rather than the study authors, made the V and J calls. This sample gives about 35,000 distinct CDR3 sequences in total; less than 7% of them show up just once. 3.5% to 4.5% of the sample lies in the top ten.

Source: whole blood, taken at baseline. This clonotype was sampled from an adult who was a healthcare worker with PCR-confirmed SARS-CoV-2 infection or an uninfected control (not recorded which). Rearrangement joined TRBV27 to TRBJ2-7, and 8 junction bases match TRBD2. The nucleotides are TGTGCCAGCAGTCCCCCGGGGGGGTGGGAGCAGTACTTC. It specifies CASSPPGGWEQYF.